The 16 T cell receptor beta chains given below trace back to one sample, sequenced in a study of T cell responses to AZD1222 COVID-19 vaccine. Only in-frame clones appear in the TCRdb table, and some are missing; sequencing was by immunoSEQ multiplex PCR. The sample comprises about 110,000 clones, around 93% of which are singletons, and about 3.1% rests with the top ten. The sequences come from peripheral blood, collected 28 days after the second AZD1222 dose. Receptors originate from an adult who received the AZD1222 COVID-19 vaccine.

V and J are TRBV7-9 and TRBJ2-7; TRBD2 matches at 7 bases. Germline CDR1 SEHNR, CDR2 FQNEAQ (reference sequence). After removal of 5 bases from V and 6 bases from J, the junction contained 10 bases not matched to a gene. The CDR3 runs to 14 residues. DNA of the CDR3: TGTGCCAGCAGCCCAGTCCTGGGGGGGGTCGAGCAGTACTTC. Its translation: CASSPVLGGVEQYF.

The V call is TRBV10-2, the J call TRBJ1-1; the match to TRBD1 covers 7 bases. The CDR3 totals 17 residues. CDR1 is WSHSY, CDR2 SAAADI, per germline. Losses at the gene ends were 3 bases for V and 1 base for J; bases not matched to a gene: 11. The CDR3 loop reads CASSDQQGLGGNTEAFF. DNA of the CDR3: TGCGCCAGCAGTGACCAACAGGGGCTGGGAGGGAACACTGAAGCTTTCTTT.

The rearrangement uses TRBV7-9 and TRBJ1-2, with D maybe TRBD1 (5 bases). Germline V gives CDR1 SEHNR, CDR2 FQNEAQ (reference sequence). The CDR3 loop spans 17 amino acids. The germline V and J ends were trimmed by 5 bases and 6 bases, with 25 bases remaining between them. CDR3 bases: TGTGCCAGCAGCACCGCCGGGGCAGCCACTTTCGGTCATGGCTACACCTTC. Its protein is CASSTAGAATFGHGYTF.

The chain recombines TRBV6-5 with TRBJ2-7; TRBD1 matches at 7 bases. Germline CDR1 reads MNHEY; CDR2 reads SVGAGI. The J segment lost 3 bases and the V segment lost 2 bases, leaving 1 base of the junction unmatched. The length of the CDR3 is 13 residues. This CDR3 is CASSYGTDYEQYF. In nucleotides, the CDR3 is TGTGCCAGCAGTTACGGGACAGACTACGAGCAGTACTTC.

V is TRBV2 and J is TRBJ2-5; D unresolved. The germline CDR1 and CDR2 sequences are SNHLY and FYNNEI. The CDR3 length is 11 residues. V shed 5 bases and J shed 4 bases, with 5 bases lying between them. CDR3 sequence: CASSPLETQYF. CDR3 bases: TGTGCCAGCAGTCCTTTAGAGACCCAGTACTTC.

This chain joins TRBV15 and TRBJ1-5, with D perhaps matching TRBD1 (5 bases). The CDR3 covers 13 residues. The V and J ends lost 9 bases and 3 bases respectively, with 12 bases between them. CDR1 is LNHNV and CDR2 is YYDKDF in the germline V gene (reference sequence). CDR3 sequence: CATGTPYNQPQHF. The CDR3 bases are TGTGCCACTGGGACTCCTTACAATCAGCCCCAGCATTTT. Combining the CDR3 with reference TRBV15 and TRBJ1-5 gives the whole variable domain DAMVIQNPRYQVTQFGKPVTLSCSQTLNHNVMYWYQQKSSQAPKLLFHYYDKDFNNEADTPDNFQSRRPNTSFCFLDIRSPGLGDTAMYLCATGTPYNQPQHFGDGTRLSIL.

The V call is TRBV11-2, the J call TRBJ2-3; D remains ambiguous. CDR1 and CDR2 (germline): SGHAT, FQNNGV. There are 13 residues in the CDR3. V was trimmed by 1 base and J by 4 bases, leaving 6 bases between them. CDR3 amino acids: CASSLVGPDTQYF. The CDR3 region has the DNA TGTGCCAGCAGCTTAGTGGGCCCAGATACGCAGTATTTT.

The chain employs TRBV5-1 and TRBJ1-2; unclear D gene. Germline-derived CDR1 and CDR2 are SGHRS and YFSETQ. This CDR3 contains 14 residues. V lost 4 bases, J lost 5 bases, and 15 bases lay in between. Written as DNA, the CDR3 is TGCGCCAGCAGCGCGGACTCATCTGGGTATGGCTACACCTTC. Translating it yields CASSADSSGYGYTF. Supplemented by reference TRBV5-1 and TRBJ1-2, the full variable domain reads KAGVTQTPRYLIKTRGQQVTLSCSPISGHRSVSWYQQTPGQGLQFLFEYFSETQRNKGNFPGRFSGRQFSNSRSEMNVSTLELGDSALYLCASSADSSGYGYTFGSGTRLTVV.

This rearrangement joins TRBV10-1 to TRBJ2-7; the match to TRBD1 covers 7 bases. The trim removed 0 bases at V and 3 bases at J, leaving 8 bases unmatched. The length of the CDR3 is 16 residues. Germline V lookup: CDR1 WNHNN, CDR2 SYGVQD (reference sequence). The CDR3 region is CASSESRSGQIYEQYF. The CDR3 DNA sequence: TGCGCCAGCAGTGAGTCGCGTTCGGGACAGATCTACGAGCAGTACTTC.

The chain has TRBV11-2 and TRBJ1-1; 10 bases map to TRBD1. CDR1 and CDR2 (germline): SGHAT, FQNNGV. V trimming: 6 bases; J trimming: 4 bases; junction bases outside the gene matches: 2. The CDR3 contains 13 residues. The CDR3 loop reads CASRRTGGTEAFF. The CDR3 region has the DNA TGTGCCAGCAGGAGGACAGGGGGCACTGAAGCTTTCTTT.

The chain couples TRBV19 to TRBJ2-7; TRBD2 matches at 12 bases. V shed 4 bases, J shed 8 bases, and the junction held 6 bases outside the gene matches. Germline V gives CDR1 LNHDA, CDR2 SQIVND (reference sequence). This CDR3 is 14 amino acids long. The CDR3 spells CASSNLTSGGQQYF. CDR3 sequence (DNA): TGTGCCAGTAGTAACCTAACTAGCGGGGGGCAGCAGTACTTC.

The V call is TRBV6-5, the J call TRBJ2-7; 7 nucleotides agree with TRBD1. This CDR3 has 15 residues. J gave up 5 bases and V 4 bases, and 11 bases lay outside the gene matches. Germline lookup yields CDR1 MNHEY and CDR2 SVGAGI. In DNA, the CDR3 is TGTGCCAGCAGTTCTACAGGGGCTTGGTATAACGAGCAGTACTTC. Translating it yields CASSSTGAWYNEQYF.

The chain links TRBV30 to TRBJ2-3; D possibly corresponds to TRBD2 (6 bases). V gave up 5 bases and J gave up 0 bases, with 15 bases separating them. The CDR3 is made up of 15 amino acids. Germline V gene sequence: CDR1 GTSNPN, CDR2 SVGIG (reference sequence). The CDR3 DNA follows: TGTGCCTGGGCCGGAGGGCCCAGGAGCACAGATACGCAGTATTTT. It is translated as CAWAGGPRSTDTQYF.

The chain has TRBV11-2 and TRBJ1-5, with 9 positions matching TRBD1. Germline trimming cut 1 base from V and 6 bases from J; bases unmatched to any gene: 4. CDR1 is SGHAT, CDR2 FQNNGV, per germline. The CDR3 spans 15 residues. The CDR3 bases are TGTGCCAGCAGCTTAGCCGGGACAGGGAGTCAGCCCCAGCATTTT. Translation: CASSLAGTGSQPQHF.

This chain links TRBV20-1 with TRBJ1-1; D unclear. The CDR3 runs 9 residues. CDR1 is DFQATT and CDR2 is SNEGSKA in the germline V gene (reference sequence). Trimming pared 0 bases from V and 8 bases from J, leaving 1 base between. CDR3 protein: CSAREEAFF. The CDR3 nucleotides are TGCAGTGCTAGAGAAGAAGCTTTCTTT.

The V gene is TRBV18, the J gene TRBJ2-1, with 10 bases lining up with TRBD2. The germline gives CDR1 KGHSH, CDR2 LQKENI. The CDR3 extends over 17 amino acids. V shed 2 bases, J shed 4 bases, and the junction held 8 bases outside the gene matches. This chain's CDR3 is CASSPRLAGGPYNEQFF. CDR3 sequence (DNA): TGTGCCAGCTCACCAAGGTTAGCGGGGGGCCCATACAATGAGCAGTTCTTC.